The source of this T cell receptor beta chain is a study of shared clonotypes between healthy human individuals. Study results and limitations: Although depth was large, rarefaction showed that sequencing of the sorted subsets was incomplete. Among four donors, approximately 5% of naive CD4 clonotypes were found in common. Naive subsets tended to show greater estimated richness than memory subsets.

Germline CDR1 and CDR2: LNHDA and SQIVND (reference sequence). V lost 5 bases to trimming and J lost 4 bases; unmatched junction nucleotides: 4. The length of the CDR3 is 13 residues. About this clone itself: The antigen remains unidentified.

In the authors' workflow: Filtering differed because ImmunoSEQ produced junction-only sequences that carried no quality scores. The data were produced by immunoSEQ multiplex PCR, yet TCRdb's version contains in-frame clones alone and is incomplete. That table is the source of V, J and clone size, and D and trimming were worked out from the DNA. This sample has approximately 1,500,000 clones, with roughly 98% found just once. The V gene is TRBV19, the J gene TRBJ2-7, with TRBD2 matching 8 bases. The clonotype originates from a man under 40 in good health. Sequenced input: naive CD4+ T cells sorted from blood. Subset in this sample: CD45RA+ positively selected. The DNA of the CDR3 is TGTGCCAGTAGTCGGGGGGGGGCGTACGAGCAGTACTTC. Translation: CASSRGGAYEQYF.